This paragraph covers one T cell receptor beta chain sequence. Per the study methods: Reference gene primer amplification yielded estimated nucleated cell counts. This table comes from immunoSEQ multiplex PCR, and its TCRdb copy is limited to in-frame clones, with some not included. That table furnishes V, J and clone size, whereas the DNA furnished D and trimming. The sample holds 250,000 to 350,000 clones; 80% to 90% are singletons and the top ten take about 0.8%. The CDR3 consists of 15 residues. From germline, CDR1 is SGHRS and CDR2 YFSETQ. V gave up 6 bases and J gave up 6 bases; unmatched junction bases: 8. These data originate in a study of blood T cell repertoires in COVID-19.

The sequenced material came from peripheral blood. The rearrangement uses TRBV5-1 and TRBJ2-1, with TRBD1 matching over 11 bases. This receptor was obtained from a man aged 25-45 years with acute or convalescent COVID-19. CDR3 sequence (DNA): TGCGCCAGCAAGAAAGGACAGGGGGCGAGCAATGAGCAGTTCTTC. Its protein is CASKKGQGASNEQFF. Combining the CDR3 with reference TRBV5-1 and TRBJ2-1 gives the whole variable domain KAGVTQTPRYLIKTRGQQVTLSCSPISGHRSVSWYQQTPGQGLQFLFEYFSETQRNKGNFPGRFSGRQFSNSRSEMNVSTLELGDSALYLCASKKGQGASNEQFFGPGTRLTVL.